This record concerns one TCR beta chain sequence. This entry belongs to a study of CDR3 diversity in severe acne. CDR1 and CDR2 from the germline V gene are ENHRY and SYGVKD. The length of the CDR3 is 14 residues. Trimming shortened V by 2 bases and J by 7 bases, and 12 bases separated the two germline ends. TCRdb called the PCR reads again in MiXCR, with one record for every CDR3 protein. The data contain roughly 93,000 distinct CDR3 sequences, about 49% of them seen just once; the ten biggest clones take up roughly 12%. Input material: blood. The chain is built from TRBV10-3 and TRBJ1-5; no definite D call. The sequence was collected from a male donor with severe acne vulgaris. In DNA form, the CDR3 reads TGTGCCATCAGTGAGGCGGGGAGCGGGCAGCCCCAGCATTTT. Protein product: CAISEAGSGQPQHF.